The 6 T cell receptor beta chains below all came from one sample that was sequenced in a study of cytomegalovirus exposure and HLA in healthy donors. The PCR had 60 Vbeta and 13 Jbeta primers. The assay was immunoSEQ multiplex PCR, and TCRdb's table has in-frame clones only and misses some. The sample yields tens of thousands of clones, about 80% seen once. Sequencing was carried out using PBMCs. These receptors were obtained from a man aged 25-45 years in good health and CMV-seronegative.

The chain has TRBV2 and TRBJ1-5, with TRBD1 identical over 9 bases. Looked up from germline, CDR1 is SNHLY and CDR2 is FYNNEI. Trimming at V came to 4 bases and at J to 5 bases, leaving 3 bases not matched to a gene. CDR3 size: 14 residues. This chain's CDR3 is CASSGTGGDQPQHF. The CDR3 coding sequence is TGTGCCAGCAGTGGCACAGGGGGCGATCAGCCCCAGCATTTT.

The chain recombines TRBV7-2 with TRBJ2-2; TRBD1 is a possible D gene (7 bases). Trimming removed 5 bases from V and 3 bases from J, with 13 bases in between. The CDR3 is 15 amino acids. CDR1 and CDR2 (germline): SGHTA, FQGNSA. The CDR3 nucleotides read TGTGCCAGCAGCCGTTCAGGGGGGTACACCGGGGAGCTGTTTTTT. Translating it yields CASSRSGGYTGELFF.

The chain employs TRBV15 and TRBJ1-1; D possibly corresponds to TRBD1 (5 bases). The germline gives CDR1 LNHNV, CDR2 YYDKDF (reference sequence). V was trimmed by 0 bases and J by 1 base, leaving 9 bases between them. This CDR3 is 15 amino acids long. The CDR3 coding sequence is TGTGCCACCAGCAGAGATAAACAGGCGAACACTGAAGCTTTCTTT. It translates to CATSRDKQANTEAFF.

The chain couples TRBV9 to TRBJ2-2; D remains unclear. CDR3 length: 16 residues. Germline values: CDR1 SGDLS, CDR2 YYNGEE. Deletions cut 0 bases from V and 4 bases from J, with 13 bases between. Here the CDR3 reads CASSVAVSPGTGELFF. DNA for the CDR3: TGTGCCAGCAGCGTAGCGGTTAGCCCGGGCACCGGGGAGCTGTTTTTT. The variable domain in full, with the rest retrieved from reference TRBV9 and TRBJ2-2, is DSGVTQTPKHLITATGQRVTLRCSPRSGDLSVYWYQQSLDQGLQFLIQYYNGEERAKGNILERFSAQQFPDLHSELNLSSLELGDSALYFCASSVAVSPGTGELFFGEGSRLTVL.

The chain couples TRBV10-3 to TRBJ2-5; the match to TRBD2 covers 8 bases. The DNA end lines up better with TRBJ2-7; the J call may be wrong. Per germline, CDR1 ENHRY and CDR2 SYGVKD. CDR3 length: 13 residues. The CDR3 is CAIGAGDSAEQYF. The CDR3, as DNA: TGTGCCATCGGAGCGGGAGATTCTGCCGAGCAGTACTTC.

V gene TRBV6-5 combines with J gene TRBJ2-5, with 7 bases identical to TRBD1. There are 16 residues in the CDR3. Germline CDR1 MNHEY, CDR2 SVGAGI. The V and J ends lost 0 bases and 0 bases, in that order; junction bases with no gene match: 4. CDR3 in DNA: TGTGCCAGCAGTTACTCGACAGGGCCTAACCAAGAGACCCAGTACTTC. Translation gives CASSYSTGPNQETQYF.